The following is a T cell receptor (beta chain) sequence with its context. Its target is not known. This entry comes from a study of a mutant IDH1 vaccine in newly diagnosed glioma. Study-wide background: Patients were started on vaccination 4-6 weeks after radiotherapy alone, or with temozolomide cycles. Earlier treatment was radiotherapy, temozolomide, or both, with most getting both.

CDR3 length equals 15 residues. Trimming took 3 bases from V and 4 from J, leaving 16 bases between them. CDR1 is LNHNV and CDR2 is YYDKDF in the germline V gene (reference sequence). Time point denoted: week 23, last vaccination. In the vaccine, a single dose held 300 ug of the mutant IDH1 20-mer peptide, along with topical imiquimod. The repertoire was sequenced with immunoSEQ multiplex PCR; TCRdb's copy has only in-frame clones and lacks some. The sample lists approximately 82,000 clones; approximately 85% were seen once. Findings and limits, study-wide: Pseudoprogression apparently lacked any relation to changes in top peripheral T cell clonotypes.

The receptor comes from a man aged 25 to 40 with glioma. Some clones in this sample may be carry-over from other donors' samples. This specimen was PBMCs, taken from a glioma patient whose treatment included an IDH1 peptide vaccine. The V gene is TRBV15, the J gene TRBJ2-7; D assignment may be TRBD1 or TRBD2 (5 bases each). The CDR3 sequence is CATSRGVGRTYEQYF. CDR3 coding DNA: TGTGCCACCAGCAGGGGGGTCGGTAGAACGTACGAGCAGTACTTC.